Below, 4 T cell receptor beta chains from the same sample are listed, as sequenced in a study of regulatory T cells in long-lasting Graves disease. The time point: newly diagnosed GD, antithyroid drugs for less than 3 months. Extracted RNA from PBMCs served as the source of the TCR library. Assembly of TCR beta libraries relied on iRepertoire HTBI primers together with Arm-PCR of CDR3 regions. TCRdb reprocessed the multiplex PCR reads via MiXCR and lists one record per CDR3 protein. The sample includes 600,000 to 650,000 distinct CDR3 sequences, 15% to 20% of them seen just once. These same data were also listed under a study on T cells in Graves' hyperthyroidism and ophthalmopathy.

This material consisted of peripheral blood mononuclear cells (PBMCs), taken at new diagnosis, from a patient treated with antithyroid drugs. These receptor sequences come from a woman in her twenties or thirties with Graves disease.

CDR3 coding DNA: TGTGCCAGCAGTTTATCGGCATTGGGCGGCGGCACCGGGGAGCTGTTTTTT. Protein sequence: CASSLSALGGGTGELFF. This chain uses TRBV27 with TRBJ2-2, with D hard to call. The CDR3 has 17 residues. CDR1 and CDR2 from the germline V gene are MNHEY and SMNVEV (reference sequence). The V gene lost 0 bases and the J gene lost 4 bases, with 15 bases spanning the gap.

V usage is TRBV28 and J usage is TRBJ1-3; D is uncertain. The germline gives CDR1 MDHEN, CDR2 SYDVKM. The CDR3 sequence is 20 residues long. Deletions cut 5 bases from V and 8 bases from J, with 34 bases between. CDR3 sequence (DNA): TGTGCCAGCAGTATACCGTTTCGGTTGGCCCGGAAAGTATCAGGAGACACCATATATTTT. Residues: CASSIPFRLARKVSGDTIYF.

The sample holds many counts of this clonotype. The chain joins TRBV5-1 to TRBJ2-3, with 10 bases matching TRBD2. The CDR3 consists of 16 residues. The junction had 4 bases not matched to a gene; V was cut back by 1 base and J by 2 bases. CDR1 is SGHRS and CDR2 is YFSETQ in the germline V gene. For the CDR3, the DNA is TGCGCCAGCAGCTTGCTAGCGGGAGCTGTCACAGATACGCAGTATTTT. Translation: CASSLLAGAVTDTQYF.

The chain recombines TRBV10-3 with TRBJ2-1; TRBD2 matches at 7 bases. Unmatched junction bases numbered 8, after V lost 1 base and J lost 5 bases. Germline V CDR1 and CDR2: ENHRY, SYGVKD. The CDR3 spans 16 residues. CDR3 DNA: TGTGCCATCAGTGAGTGGAGGCGGGAGTCGGACAATGAGCAGTTCTTC. Its translation is CAISEWRRESDNEQFF.